This TCR beta chain originates from a study of OX40 agonist ivuxolimab in advanced cancers. As for the study in general: Dosing consisted of intravenous ivuxolimab at 0.01 to 10 mg/kg every 2 weeks. It was permissible to have had prior anti-PD-1, anti-PD-L1 or anti-CTLA-4 therapy, and approximately 38% had some. One hepatocellular carcinoma and a couple of cutaneous melanoma patients partially responded.

The table came from immunoSEQ multiplex PCR; TCRdb's copy has only in-frame clones and leaves some out. Found here are tens of thousands of clones, roughly 92% of them singletons; the top ten hold over 0.35%. Germline-derived CDR1 and CDR2 are MNHNY and SVGAGI (reference sequence). The V end lost 11 bases, the J end lost 5 bases, and 15 bases lay between the germline ends. This CDR3 has 12 amino acids. The chain couples TRBV6-6 to TRBJ2-5; a weak D match, TRBD2 (7 bases). The sample here was CD4+ or CD8+ T cells sorted from blood, taken in a trial of the OX40 agonist ivuxolimab. The clonotype originates from an adult with an advanced solid tumor such as melanoma, head and neck, liver or kidney cancer. The CDR3 reads CASRGGEETQYF. Written as DNA, the CDR3 is TGTGCCTCAAGGGGGGGGGAGGAGACCCAGTACTTC.